The clone carrying this T cell receptor (beta chain) has only a few counts. Here immunoSEQ multiplex PCR was the method, and the copy in TCRdb shows in-frame clones only, minus some. This sample carries approximately 65,000 clones, around 91% of them seen once, and the ten largest clones take roughly 0.47%. This specimen belongs to a study of blood T cell repertoires in COVID-19. Study background: Material from acute and convalescent COVID-19 was sourced from the United States, Italy and Spain. PBMCs, B-cell-depleted T cells, or T cells provided the cDNA or gDNA that made up the material.

The V end lost 3 bases, the J end lost 6 bases, and 5 bases lay between the germline ends. From germline, CDR1 is LNHDA and CDR2 SQIVND (reference sequence). This CDR3 contains 12 residues. The chain joins TRBV19 to TRBJ2-2; D is undetermined. This TCR came from a man in his forties or fifties with COVID-19, enrolled during active disease. The sequencing sample was made of peripheral blood. CDR3 region: CASSIAAGELFF. As DNA, the CDR3 is TGTGCCAGTAGTATTGCAGCCGGGGAGCTGTTTTTT.